This T cell receptor (beta chain) is from a study of tumor and adjacent non-tumor tissue in lung cancer (dated by TCRdb to the late 2010s). Describing the broader study: The cohort included approximately 13 adenocarcinoma, a couple of squamous cell carcinoma and 1 small cell lung cancer patients. A total of approximately 130,000,000 productive TCRbeta reads were generated by sequencing, corresponding to an average of about 4.17 million reads per sample. The approximately 15 enrolled patients, of whom 10 were men and 5 were women, were aged roughly 30 to 80 years and were diagnosed with TNM stage I to III disease. TCRbeta CDR3 sequencing was performed on around 30 paired specimens, with one tumor sample and one normal lung sample collected per patient. The study compared bulk TCRbeta repertoires from lung tumor tissue and matched distant non-tumor lung tissue of some 15 lung cancer patients.

Trimming removed 4 bases from V and 2 bases from J, leaving 17 bases between the germline ends. The germline V gene supplies CDR1 SGHTS and CDR2 YDEGEE. The CDR3 starts with the cysteine, ends with the phenylalanine, and has 16 residues. Of all the DNA, just the CDR3 is kept, 48 bases in frame from base 1. Receptor libraries were prepared by multiplex PCR. Sequencing instrument: Illumina HiSeq 2500. TCRbeta libraries were built by three rounds of nested PCR using primers (Table S4), following protocols modified from ARM-PCR. PCR products of 200-500 bp were gel-excised and purified with the QIAquick gel extraction kit before sequencing. As for the original processing: Reads were cleaned with Trimmomatic, merged with FLASH into complete CDR3 sequences, and assigned to V(D)J germline segments with MiTCR. VDJtools was used to compute clonal diversity as the inverse Simpson's index. A read counted as productive if the sequence was in-frame and lacked a premature stop codon. TCRdb took the public reads, trimmed them with fastp at Q25, ran MiXCR for clone calling and kept in-frame beta chains. Every distinct CDR3 protein forms one entry, paired with its most common genes and DNA. TCRdb, not the original authors, processed these V and J calls. The sample table shows over 35,000 distinct CDR3 sequences, and 60% are seen once. The ten largest make up roughly 42% of the sample.

In this sample, this clonotype turned up many times. Its antigen remains undetermined. No much larger clone exists at a distance of one base, and base qualities are not known. General findings and caveats noted by the study authors: The top 100 clones accounted for a significantly larger cumulative portion of the repertoire in normal lung than in tumor tissue. TCR diversity (inverse Simpson) was significantly higher in tumor than in normal lung tissue (roughly 430 vs 170, P = 0.0075, Mann-Whitney U test). With only around 15 patients in the cohort, the authors noted that larger samples and more detailed clinical data are needed. TCR diversity was significantly higher in younger patients, and greater tumor TCR diversity was associated with shorter overall survival and shorter disease-free survival. Because peripheral blood was not sequenced, blood TCRbeta repertoires in the lung cancer patients of the study were not examined. Neither the sequencing platform nor unique molecular identifiers are mentioned in the methods.

RNA was extracted from bulk unsorted tissue and checked for quality with a NanoDrop ND-1000 and an Agilent 2100. For the normal lung samples, distant non-tumor tissue was collected more than 3 cm away from the tumor edge. The donors were newly diagnosed lung cancer patients admitted for thoracic surgery in China from August to November 2014 who had not received prior chemotherapy. Patients with previous radiotherapy or chemotherapy, or with another concurrent cancer, were excluded from the study. Pieces of surgical tissue measuring roughly 1-2.2 cm3 were kept in RNAlater solution and held at -80 degrees C until needed.

Sequenced input: distant non-tumor lung tissue. This TCR derives from a man aged 50 to 59 with non-small cell lung cancer. Recombination linked TRBV5-8 to TRBJ2-3, with a tentative D gene TRBD2 over 6 matching bases. Here is the DNA: TGTGCCAGCAGCCCTTTAGGGCGGGGAAACACAGATACGCAGTATTTT. Its translation is CASSPLGRGNTDTQYF.